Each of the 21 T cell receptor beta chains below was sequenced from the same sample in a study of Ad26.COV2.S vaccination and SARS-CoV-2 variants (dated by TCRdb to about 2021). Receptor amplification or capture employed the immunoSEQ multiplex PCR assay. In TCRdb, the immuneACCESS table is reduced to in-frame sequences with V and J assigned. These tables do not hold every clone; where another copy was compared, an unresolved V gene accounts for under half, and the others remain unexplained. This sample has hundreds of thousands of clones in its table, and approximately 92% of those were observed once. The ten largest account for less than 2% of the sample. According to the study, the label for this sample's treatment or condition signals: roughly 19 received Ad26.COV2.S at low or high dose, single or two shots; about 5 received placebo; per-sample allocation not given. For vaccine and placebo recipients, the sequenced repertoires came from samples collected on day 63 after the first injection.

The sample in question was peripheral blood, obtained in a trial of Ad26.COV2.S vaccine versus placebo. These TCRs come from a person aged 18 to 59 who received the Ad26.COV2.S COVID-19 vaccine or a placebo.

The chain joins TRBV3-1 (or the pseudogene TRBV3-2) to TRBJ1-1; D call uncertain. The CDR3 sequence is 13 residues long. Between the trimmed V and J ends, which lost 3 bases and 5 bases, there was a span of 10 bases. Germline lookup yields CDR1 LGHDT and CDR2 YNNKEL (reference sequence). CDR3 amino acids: CASSHGMGTEAFF. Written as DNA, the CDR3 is TGTGCCAGCAGCCACGGGATGGGGACTGAAGCTTTCTTT.

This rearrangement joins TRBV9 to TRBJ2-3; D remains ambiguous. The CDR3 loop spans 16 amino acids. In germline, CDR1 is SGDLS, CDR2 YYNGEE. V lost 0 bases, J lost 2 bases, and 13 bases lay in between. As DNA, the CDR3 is TGTGCCAGCAGCGTAGACGGACCCGAGAACACAGATACGCAGTATTTT. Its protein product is CASSVDGPENTDTQYF. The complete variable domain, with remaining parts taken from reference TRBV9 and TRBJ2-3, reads DSGVTQTPKHLITATGQRVTLRCSPRSGDLSVYWYQQSLDQGLQFLIQYYNGEERAKGNILERFSAQQFPDLHSELNLSSLELGDSALYFCASSVDGPENTDTQYFGPGTRLTVL.

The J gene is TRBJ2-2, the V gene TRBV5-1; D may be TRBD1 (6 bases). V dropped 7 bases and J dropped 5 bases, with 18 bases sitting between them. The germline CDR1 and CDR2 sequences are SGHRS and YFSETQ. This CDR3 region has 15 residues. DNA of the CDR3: TGCGCCAGCCTTCCCGGGACATTAGGAACCGGGGAGCTGTTTTTT. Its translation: CASLPGTLGTGELFF.

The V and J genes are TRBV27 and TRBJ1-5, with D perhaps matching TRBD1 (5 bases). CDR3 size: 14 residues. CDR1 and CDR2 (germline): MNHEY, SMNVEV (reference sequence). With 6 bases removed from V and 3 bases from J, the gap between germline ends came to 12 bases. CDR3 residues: CASSRTGLNQPQHF. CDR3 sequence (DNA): TGTGCCAGCAGCAGAACAGGACTCAATCAGCCCCAGCATTTT.

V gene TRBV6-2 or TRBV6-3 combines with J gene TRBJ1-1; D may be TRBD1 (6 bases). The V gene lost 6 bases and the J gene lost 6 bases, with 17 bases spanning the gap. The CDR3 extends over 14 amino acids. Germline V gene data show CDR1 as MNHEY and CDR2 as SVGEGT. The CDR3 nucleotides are TGTGCCAGCAGCTCAGGGGTCTTGGGCGCTGAAGCTTTCTTT. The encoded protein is CASSSGVLGAEAFF.

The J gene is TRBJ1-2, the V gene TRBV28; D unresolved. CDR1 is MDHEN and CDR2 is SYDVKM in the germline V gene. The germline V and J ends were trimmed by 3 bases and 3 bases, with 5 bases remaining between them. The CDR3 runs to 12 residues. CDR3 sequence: CASSLGDYGYTF. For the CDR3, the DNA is TGTGCCAGCAGTTTGGGAGACTATGGCTACACCTTC.

CDR3: CASSLWREQYF. CDR3 in DNA: TGTGCCAGCAGCTTATGGCGTGAGCAGTACTTC. The genes are TRBV7-2 and TRBJ2-7; D is unresolved. The ends were cut back, 2 bases at V and 7 bases at J, with 6 bases in the middle. Germline CDR1 and CDR2: SGHTA and FQGNSA. The CDR3 has 11 amino acids.

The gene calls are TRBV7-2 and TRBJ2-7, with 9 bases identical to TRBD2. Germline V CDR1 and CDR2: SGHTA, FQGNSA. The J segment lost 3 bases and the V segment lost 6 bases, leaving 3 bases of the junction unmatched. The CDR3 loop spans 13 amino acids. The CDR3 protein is CASRRGGNYEQYF. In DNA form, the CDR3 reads TGTGCCAGCAGGCGGGGGGGCAACTACGAGCAGTACTTC. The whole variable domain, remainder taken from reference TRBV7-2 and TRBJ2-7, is GAGVSQSPSNKVTEKGKDVELRCDPISGHTALYWYRQSLGQGLEFLIYFQGNSAPDKSGLPSDRFSAERTGGSVSTLTIQRTQQEDSAVYLCASRRGGNYEQYFGPGTRLTVT.

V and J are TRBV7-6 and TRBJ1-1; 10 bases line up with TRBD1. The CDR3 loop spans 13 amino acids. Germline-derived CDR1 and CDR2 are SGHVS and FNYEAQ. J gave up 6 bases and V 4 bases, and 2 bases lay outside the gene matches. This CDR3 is CASSWDRGAEAFF. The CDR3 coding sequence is TGTGCCAGCAGCTGGGACAGGGGCGCTGAAGCTTTCTTT.

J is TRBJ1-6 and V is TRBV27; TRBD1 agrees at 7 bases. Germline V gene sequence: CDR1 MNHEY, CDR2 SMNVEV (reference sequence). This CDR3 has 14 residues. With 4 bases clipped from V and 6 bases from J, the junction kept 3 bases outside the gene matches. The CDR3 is CASSSRQGNSPLHF. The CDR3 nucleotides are TGTGCCAGCAGTTCCCGACAGGGTAATTCACCCCTCCACTTT.

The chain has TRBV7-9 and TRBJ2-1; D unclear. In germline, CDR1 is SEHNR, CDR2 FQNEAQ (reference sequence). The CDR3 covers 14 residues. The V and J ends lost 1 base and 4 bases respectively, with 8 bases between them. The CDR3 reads CASSLVGSYNEQFF. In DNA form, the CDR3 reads TGTGCCAGCAGCTTAGTCGGCAGTTACAATGAGCAGTTCTTC.

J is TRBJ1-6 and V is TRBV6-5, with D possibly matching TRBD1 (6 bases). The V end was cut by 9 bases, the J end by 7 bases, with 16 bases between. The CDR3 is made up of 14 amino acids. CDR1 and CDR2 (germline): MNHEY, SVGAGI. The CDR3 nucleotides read TGTGCCAGTGCTCGGGACACGGGGAATTCACCCCTCCACTTT. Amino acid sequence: CASARDTGNSPLHF.

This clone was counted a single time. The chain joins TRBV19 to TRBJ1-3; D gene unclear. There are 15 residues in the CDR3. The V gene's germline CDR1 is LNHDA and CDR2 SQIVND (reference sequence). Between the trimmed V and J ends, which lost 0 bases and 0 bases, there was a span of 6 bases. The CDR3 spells CASSIDASSGNTIYF. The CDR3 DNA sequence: TGTGCCAGTAGTATAGACGCGAGCTCTGGAAACACCATATATTTT.

In nucleotides, the CDR3 is TGTGCCTCCGCGAAAAAAGAGACCCAGTACTTC. This codes for CASAKKETQYF. The chain combines TRBV28 with TRBJ2-5; D remains ambiguous. V lost 11 bases to trimming and J lost 3 bases, with 10 bases between them. The CDR3 is 11 amino acids. The germline V gene has CDR1 MDHEN and CDR2 SYDVKM.

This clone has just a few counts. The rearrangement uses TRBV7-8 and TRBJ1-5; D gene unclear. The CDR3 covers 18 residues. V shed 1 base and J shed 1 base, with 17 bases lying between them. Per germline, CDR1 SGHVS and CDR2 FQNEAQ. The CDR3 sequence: CASSLGPVNAWSNQPQHF. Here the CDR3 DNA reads TGTGCCAGCAGCTTAGGTCCAGTCAACGCTTGGAGCAATCAGCCCCAGCATTTT.

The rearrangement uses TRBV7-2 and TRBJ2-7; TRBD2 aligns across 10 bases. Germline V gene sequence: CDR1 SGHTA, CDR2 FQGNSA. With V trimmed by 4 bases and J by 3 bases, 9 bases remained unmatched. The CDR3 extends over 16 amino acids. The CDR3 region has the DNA TGTGCCAGCAGCTCCCTGCTTAGCGGGGGGTTCTACGAGCAGTACTTC. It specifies CASSSLLSGGFYEQYF.

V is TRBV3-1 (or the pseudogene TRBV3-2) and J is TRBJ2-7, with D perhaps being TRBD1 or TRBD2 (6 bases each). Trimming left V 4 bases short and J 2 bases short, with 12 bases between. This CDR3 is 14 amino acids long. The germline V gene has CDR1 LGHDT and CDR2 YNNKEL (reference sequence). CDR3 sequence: CASSRGTPPYEQYF. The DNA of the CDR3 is TGTGCCAGCAGCCGCGGGACACCTCCCTACGAGCAGTACTTC.

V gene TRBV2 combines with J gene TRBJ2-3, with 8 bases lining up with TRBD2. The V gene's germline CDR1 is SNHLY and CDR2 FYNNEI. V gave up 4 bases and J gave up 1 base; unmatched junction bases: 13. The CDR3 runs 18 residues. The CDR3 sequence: CASSGGGGPLWGTDTQYF. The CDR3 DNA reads TGTGCCAGCAGTGGGGGCGGGGGGCCCTTGTGGGGCACAGATACGCAGTATTTT.

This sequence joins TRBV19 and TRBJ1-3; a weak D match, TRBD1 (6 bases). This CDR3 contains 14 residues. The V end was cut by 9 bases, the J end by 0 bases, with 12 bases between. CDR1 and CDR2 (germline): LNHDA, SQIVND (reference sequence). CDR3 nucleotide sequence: TGTGCCAGCGCCCGGGACAACTCTGGAAACACCATATATTTT. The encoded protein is CASARDNSGNTIYF.

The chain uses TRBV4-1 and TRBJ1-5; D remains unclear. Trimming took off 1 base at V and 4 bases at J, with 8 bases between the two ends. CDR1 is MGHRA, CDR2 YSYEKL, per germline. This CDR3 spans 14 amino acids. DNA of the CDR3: TGCGCCAGCAGCCAAGGCGCGACGAATCAGCCCCAGCATTTT. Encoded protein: CASSQGATNQPQHF.

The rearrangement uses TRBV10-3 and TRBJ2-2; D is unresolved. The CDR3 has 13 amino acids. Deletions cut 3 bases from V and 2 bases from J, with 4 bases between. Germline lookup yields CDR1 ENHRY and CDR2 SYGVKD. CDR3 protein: CAISEVNTGELFF. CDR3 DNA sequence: TGTGCCATCAGTGAAGTCAACACCGGGGAGCTGTTTTTT.